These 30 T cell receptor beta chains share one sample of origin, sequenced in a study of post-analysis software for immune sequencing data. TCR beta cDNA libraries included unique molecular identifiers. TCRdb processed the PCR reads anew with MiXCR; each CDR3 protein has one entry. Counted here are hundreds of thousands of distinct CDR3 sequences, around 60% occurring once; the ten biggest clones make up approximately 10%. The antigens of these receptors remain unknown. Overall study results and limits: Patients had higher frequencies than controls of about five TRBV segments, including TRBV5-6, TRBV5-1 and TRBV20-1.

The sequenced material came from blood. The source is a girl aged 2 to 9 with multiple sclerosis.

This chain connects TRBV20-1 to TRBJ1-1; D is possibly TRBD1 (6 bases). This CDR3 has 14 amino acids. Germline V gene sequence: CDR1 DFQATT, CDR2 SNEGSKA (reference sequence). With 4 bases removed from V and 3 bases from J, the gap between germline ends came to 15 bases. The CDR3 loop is CSATRTGADTEAFF. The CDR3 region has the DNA TGCAGTGCTACACGGACGGGGGCGGACACTGAAGCTTTCTTT.

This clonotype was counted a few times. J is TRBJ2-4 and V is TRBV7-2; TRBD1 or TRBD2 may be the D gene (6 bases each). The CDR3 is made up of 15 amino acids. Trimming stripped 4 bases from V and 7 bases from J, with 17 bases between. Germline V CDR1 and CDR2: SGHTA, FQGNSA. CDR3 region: CASSSGGSAGNIQYF. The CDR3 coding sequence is TGTGCCAGCAGCTCCGGGGGCTCGGCTGGGAACATTCAGTACTTC.

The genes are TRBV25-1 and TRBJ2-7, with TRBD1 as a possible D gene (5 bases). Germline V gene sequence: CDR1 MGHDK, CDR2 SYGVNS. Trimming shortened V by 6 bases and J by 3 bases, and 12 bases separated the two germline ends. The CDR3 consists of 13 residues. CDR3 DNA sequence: TGTGCCAGCAGATATTACAGGATCTACGAGCAGTACTTC. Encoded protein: CASRYYRIYEQYF.

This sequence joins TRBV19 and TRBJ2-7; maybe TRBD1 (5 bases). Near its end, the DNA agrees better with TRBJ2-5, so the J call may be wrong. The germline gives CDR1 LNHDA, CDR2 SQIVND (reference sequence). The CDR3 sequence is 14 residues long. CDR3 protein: CASSMPTAEETQYF. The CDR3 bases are TGTGCCAGTAGTATGCCGACAGCTGAAGAGACCCAGTACTTC.

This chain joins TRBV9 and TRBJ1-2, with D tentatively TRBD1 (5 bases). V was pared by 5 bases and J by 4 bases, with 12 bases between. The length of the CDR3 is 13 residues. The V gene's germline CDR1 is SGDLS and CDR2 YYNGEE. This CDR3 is CASRARVSYGYTF. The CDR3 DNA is TGTGCCAGCAGGGCCAGGGTTTCCTATGGCTACACCTTC. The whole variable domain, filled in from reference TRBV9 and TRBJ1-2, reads DSGVTQTPKHLITATGQRVTLRCSPRSGDLSVYWYQQSLDQGLQFLIQYYNGEERAKGNILERFSAQQFPDLHSELNLSSLELGDSALYFCASRARVSYGYTFGSGTRLTVV.

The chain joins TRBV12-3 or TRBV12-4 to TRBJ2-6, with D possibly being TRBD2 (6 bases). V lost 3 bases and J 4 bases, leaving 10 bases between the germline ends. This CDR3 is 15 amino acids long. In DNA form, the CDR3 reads TGTGCCAGCAGTTTGTGGAGGGAAGGGGCCAACGTCCTGACTTTC. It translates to CASSLWREGANVLTF.

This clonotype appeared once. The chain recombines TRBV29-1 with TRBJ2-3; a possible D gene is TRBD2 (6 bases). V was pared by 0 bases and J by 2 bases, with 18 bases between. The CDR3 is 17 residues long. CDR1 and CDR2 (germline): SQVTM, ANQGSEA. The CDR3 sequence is CSVEDPPGETATDTQYF. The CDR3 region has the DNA TGCAGCGTTGAAGATCCCCCGGGGGAGACAGCCACAGATACGCAGTATTTT.

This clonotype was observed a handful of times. In DNA, the CDR3 is TGTGCCAGCAGGCCGACAGGGGACTACACTGAAGCTTTCTTT. Protein product: CASRPTGDYTEAFF. V usage is TRBV12-3 or TRBV12-4 and J usage is TRBJ1-1; 8 nucleotides match TRBD1. Trimming removed 6 bases from V and 3 bases from J; junction bases left unmatched: 6. This CDR3 is built from 14 residues.

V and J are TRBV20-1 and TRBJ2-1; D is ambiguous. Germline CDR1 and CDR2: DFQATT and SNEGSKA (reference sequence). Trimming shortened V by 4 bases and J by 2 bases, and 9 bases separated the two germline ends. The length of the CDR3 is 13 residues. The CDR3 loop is CSANEATYNEQFF. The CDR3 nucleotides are TGCAGTGCTAATGAAGCGACCTACAATGAGCAGTTCTTC.

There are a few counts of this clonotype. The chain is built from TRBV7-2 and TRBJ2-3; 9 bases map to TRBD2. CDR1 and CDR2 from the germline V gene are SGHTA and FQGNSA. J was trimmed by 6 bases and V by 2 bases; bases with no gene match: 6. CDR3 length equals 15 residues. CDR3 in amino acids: CASSLFGSGGDTQYF. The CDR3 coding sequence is TGTGCCAGCAGCTTATTCGGCAGCGGGGGGGATACGCAGTATTTT.

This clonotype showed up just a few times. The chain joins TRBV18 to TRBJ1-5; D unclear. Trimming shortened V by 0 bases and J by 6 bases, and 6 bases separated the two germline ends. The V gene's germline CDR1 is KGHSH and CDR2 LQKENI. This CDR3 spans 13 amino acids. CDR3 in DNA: TGTGCCAGCTCACCACCCGGTGGTCAGCCCCAGCATTTT. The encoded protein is CASSPPGGQPQHF.

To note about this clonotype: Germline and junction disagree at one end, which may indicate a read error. The CDR3 is CASSLASGTPYNEQFF. The CDR3 region has the DNA TGTGCCAGTAGCTTAGCGTCTGGGACCCCCTACAATGAGCAGTTCTTC. V usage is TRBV7-2 and J usage is TRBJ2-1; either TRBD1 or TRBD2 may supply D (5 bases each). This CDR3 has 16 amino acids. The germline V gene has CDR1 SGHTA and CDR2 FQGNSA.

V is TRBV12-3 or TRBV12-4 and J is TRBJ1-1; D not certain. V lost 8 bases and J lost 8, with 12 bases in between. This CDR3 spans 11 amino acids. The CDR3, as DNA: TGTGCCAGCTCTTCGCGACGGGAAGCTTTCTTT. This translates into CASSSRREAFF.

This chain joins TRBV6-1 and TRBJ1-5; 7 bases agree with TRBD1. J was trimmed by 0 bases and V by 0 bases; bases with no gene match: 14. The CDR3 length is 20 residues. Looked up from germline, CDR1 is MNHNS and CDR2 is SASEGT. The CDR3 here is CASSEAGQAKLVYSNQPQHF. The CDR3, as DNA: TGTGCCAGCAGTGAAGCTGGACAGGCCAAGCTCGTTTATAGCAATCAGCCCCAGCATTTT.

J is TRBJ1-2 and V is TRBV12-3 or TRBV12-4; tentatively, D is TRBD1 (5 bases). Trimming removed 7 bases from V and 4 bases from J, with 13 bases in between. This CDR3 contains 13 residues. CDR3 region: CASTMTVRYGYTF. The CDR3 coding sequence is TGTGCCAGCACCATGACAGTTCGCTATGGCTACACCTTC.

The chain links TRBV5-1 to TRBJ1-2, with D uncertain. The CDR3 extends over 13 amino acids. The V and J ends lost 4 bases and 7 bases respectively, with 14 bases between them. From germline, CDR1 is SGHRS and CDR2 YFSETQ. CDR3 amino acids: CASSPGDEAGYTF. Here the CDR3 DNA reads TGCGCCAGCAGCCCCGGTGACGAGGCTGGCTACACCTTC.

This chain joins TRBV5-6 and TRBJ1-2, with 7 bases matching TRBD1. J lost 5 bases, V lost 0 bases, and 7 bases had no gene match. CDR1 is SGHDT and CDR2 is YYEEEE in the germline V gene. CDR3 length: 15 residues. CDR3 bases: TGTGCCAGCAGCTTGGATGGGACAGCTCCTTATGGCTACACCTTC. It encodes CASSLDGTAPYGYTF.

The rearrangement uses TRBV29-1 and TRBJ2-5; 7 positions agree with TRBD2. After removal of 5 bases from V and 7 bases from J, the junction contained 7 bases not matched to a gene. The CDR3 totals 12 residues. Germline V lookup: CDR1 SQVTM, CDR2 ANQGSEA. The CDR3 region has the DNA TGCAGCGTTCGGTGGACGGGAGGGACCCAGTACTTC. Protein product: CSVRWTGGTQYF.

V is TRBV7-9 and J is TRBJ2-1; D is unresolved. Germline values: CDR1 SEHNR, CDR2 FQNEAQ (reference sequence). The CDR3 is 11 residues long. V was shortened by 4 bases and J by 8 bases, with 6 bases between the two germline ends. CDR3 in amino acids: CASSSADEQFF. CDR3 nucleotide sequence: TGTGCCAGCAGCTCCGCCGATGAGCAGTTCTTC.

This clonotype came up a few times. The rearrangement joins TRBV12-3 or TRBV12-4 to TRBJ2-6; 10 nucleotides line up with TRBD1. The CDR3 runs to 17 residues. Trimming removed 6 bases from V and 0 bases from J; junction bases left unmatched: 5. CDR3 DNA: TGTGCCAGCAGGGGACAGGGGTCTGCCTCTGGGGCCAACGTCCTGACTTTC. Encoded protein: CASRGQGSASGANVLTF.

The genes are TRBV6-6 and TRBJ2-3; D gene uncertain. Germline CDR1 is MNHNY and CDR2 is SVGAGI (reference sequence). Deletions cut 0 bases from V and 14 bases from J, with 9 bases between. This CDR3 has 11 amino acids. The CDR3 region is CASSYSLEAYF. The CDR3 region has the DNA TGTGCCAGCAGTTACTCTCTAGAAGCGTATTTT.

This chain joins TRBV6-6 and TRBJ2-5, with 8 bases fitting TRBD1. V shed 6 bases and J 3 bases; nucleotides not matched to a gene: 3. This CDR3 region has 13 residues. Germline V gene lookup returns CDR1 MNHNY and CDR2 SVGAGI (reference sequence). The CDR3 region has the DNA TGTGCCAGCAGGAGACAGGGGAAAGAGACCCAGTACTTC. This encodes CASRRQGKETQYF.

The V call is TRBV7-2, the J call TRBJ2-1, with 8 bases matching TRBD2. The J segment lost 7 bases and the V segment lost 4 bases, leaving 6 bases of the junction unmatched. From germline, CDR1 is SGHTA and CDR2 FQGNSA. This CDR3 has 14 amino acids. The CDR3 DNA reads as TGTGCCAGCAGCTCCGGGGGGGCCAGGAATGAGCAGTTCTTC. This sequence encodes CASSSGGARNEQFF.

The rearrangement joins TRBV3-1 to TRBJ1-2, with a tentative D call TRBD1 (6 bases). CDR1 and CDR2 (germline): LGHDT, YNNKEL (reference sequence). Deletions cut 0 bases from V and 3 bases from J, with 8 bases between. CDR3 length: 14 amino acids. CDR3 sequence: CASSQESGDYGYTF. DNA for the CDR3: TGTGCCAGCAGCCAAGAATCAGGGGACTATGGCTACACCTTC.

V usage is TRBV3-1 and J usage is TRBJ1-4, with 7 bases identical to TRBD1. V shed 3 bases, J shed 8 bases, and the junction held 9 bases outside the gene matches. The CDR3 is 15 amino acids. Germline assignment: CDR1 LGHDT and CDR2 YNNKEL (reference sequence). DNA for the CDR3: TGTGCCAGCAGCCAGTATGACAGGGATGAGGAAAAACTGTTTTTT. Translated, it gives CASSQYDRDEEKLFF.

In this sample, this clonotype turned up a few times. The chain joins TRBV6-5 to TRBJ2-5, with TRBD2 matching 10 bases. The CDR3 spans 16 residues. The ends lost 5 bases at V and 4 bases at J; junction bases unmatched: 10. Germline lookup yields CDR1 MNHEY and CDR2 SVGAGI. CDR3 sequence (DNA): TGTGCCAGCAGTAACGAGGGGCTAGCGGGAGTAGAGACCCAGTACTTC. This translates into CASSNEGLAGVETQYF.

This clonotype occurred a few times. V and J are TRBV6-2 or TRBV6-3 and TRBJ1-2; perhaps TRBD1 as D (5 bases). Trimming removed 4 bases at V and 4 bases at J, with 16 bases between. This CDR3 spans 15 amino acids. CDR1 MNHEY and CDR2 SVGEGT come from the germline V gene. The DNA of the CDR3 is TGTGCCAGCAGTTCCGGGACCTCCTTATTCTATGGCTACACCTTC. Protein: CASSSGTSLFYGYTF.

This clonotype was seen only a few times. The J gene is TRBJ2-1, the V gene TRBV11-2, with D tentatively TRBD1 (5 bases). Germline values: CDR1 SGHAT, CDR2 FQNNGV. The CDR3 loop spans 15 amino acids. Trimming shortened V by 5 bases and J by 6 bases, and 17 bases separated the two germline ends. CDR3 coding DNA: TGTGCCAGCAGCCCTCTAGGTGGGGCAACCAATGAGCAGTTCTTC. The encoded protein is CASSPLGGATNEQFF.

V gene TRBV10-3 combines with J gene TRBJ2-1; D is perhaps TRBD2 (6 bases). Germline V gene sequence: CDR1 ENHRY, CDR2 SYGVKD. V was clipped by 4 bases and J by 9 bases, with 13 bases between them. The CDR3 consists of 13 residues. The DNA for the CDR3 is TGTGCCATCAGTGCGAGGGAGGACGTTGAGCAGTTCTTC. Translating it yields CAISAREDVEQFF.

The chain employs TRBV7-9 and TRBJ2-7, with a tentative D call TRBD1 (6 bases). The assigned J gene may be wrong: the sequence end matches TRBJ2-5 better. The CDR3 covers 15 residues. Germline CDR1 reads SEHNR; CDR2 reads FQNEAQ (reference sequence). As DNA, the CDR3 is TGTGCCAGCAGCAGTGTAACAGGGATGTCGGAGACCCAGTACTTC. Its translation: CASSSVTGMSETQYF.